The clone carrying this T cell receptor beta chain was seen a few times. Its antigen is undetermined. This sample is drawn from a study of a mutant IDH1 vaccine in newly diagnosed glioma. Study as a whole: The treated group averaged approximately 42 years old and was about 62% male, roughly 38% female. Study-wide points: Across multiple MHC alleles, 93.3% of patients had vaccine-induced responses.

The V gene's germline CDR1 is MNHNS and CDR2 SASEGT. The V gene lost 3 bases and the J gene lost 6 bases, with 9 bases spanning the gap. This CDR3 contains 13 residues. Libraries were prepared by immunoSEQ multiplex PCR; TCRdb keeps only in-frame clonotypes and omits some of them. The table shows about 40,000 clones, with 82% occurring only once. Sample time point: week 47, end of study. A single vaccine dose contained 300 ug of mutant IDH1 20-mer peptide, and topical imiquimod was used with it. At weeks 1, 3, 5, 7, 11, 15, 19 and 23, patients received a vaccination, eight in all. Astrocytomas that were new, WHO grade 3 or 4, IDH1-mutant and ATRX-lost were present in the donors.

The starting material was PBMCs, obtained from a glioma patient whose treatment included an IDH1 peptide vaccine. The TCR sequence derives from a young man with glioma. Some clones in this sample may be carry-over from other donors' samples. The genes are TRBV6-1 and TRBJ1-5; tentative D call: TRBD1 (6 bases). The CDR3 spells CASSEGAIQPQHF. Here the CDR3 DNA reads TGTGCCAGCAGTGAGGGGGCAATTCAGCCCCAGCATTTT.